The 15 T cell receptor beta chains presented below share a single source sample, sequenced in a study of identical twins. TCRdb re-analysed the 5' RACE reads in MiXCR, keeping a single row per CDR3 protein. The sample shows 1.5 million or so distinct CDR3 sequences, under 35% of them seen only once. Sequencing was done on a sample of cord blood. All receptors come from a newborn girl in good health.

V and J are TRBV24-1 and TRBJ2-1; D not certain. The length of the CDR3 is 14 residues. Germline assignment: CDR1 KGHDR and CDR2 SFDVKD. V gave up 5 bases and J gave up 5 bases, with 12 bases separating them. The DNA of the CDR3 is TGTGCCACCAGTGCGCGGCTAAGGGACAATGAGCAGTTCTTC. Translating gives CATSARLRDNEQFF.

This clonotype has just a few counts. This sequence joins TRBV4-2 and TRBJ2-7; no clear D. The CDR3 runs to 16 residues. V was cut by 0 bases and J by 2 bases, with 14 bases left in between. Per the germline V gene, CDR1 is LGHNA and CDR2 is YNFKEQ. CDR3 coding DNA: TGTGCCAGCAGCCAAGATGCGGTGGGCGGAGCCTACGAGCAGTACTTC. Encoded protein: CASSQDAVGGAYEQYF.

This clonotype occurred a few times. This chain uses TRBV25-1 with TRBJ2-1; no firm D call. V lost 5 bases, J lost 0 bases, and 14 bases lay in between. Germline CDR1 MGHDK, CDR2 SYGVNS. The CDR3 is 16 residues long. CDR3 coding DNA: TGTGCCAGCAGTCCCGGCGCGGTCAGCTCCTACAATGAGCAGTTCTTC. It is translated as CASSPGAVSSYNEQFF.

The chain couples TRBV27 to TRBJ1-6; tentatively, D is TRBD1 (5 bases). Germline V gene lookup returns CDR1 MNHEY and CDR2 SMNVEV (reference sequence). V lost 4 bases, J lost 3 bases, and 7 bases lay in between. The CDR3 contains 14 residues. The CDR3 DNA sequence: TGTGCCAGCAGTTGGGGGATCTATAATTCACCCCTCCACTTT. It encodes CASSWGIYNSPLHF.

This chain joins TRBV27 and TRBJ2-3; possible D gene TRBD2, 5 bases. The germline CDR1 and CDR2 sequences are MNHEY and SMNVEV (reference sequence). Trimming cost V 0 bases and J 9 bases, with 10 bases left between them. There are 13 residues in the CDR3. CDR3 amino acids: CASSLSRGGTQYF. The DNA for the CDR3 is TGTGCCAGCAGTTTATCCCGGGGTGGGACGCAGTATTTT.

Only a few counts were recorded for this clonotype. The rearrangement uses TRBV7-2 and TRBJ2-3, with 7 bases fitting TRBD2. CDR1 and CDR2 from the germline V gene are SGHTA and FQGNSA. J was trimmed by 1 base and V by 3 bases; bases with no gene match: 7. The CDR3 has 16 amino acids. The DNA of the CDR3 is TGTGCCAGCAGCTTTTTCGTGCTAGCGGGCACAGATACGCAGTATTTT. It translates to CASSFFVLAGTDTQYF. The full variable domain, in which reference TRBV7-2 and TRBJ2-3 provide the parts outside the CDR3, is GAGVSQSPSNKVTEKGKDVELRCDPISGHTALYWYRQSLGQGLEFLIYFQGNSAPDKSGLPSDRFSAERTGGSVSTLTIQRTQQEDSAVYLCASSFFVLAGTDTQYFGPGTRLTVL.

The chain has TRBV7-9 and TRBJ2-1; D gene unclear. The CDR3 is 11 residues long. Germline lookup yields CDR1 SEHNR and CDR2 FQNEAQ (reference sequence). Trimming pared 4 bases from V and 9 bases from J, leaving 7 bases between. DNA for the CDR3: TGTGCCAGCAGCTGGATGGGTGAGCAGTTCTTC. This encodes CASSWMGEQFF.

This rearrangement joins TRBV20-1 to TRBJ2-1; a possible D gene is TRBD1 (7 bases). The J call could be wrong; TRBJ2-7 is a better fit for the DNA end. The CDR3 covers 17 residues. CDR1 is DFQATT, CDR2 SNEGSKA, per germline (reference sequence). Here the CDR3 reads CSANRGGGAHSYNEQYF. For the CDR3, the DNA is TGCAGTGCTAACAGGGGTGGCGGGGCTCACTCCTACAATGAGCAGTACTTC.

The chain carries TRBV27 and TRBJ2-7; 10 bases line up with TRBD2. Germline CDR1 is MNHEY and CDR2 is SMNVEV (reference sequence). Trimming removed 5 bases from V and 7 bases from J; junction bases left unmatched: 5. The CDR3 length is 13 residues. CDR3 DNA sequence: TGTGCCAGCAGTCCTAGCGGGAGTAATGAGCAGTACTTC. Translated: CASSPSGSNEQYF.

On this clonotype itself: Being one base from a much bigger clone, this may be a read error. This chain joins TRBV11-2 and TRBJ2-1, with 7 nucleotides matching TRBD1. Germline V gene data show CDR1 as SGHAT and CDR2 as FQNNGV. The CDR3 covers 16 residues. J was trimmed by 0 bases and V by 1 base; bases with no gene match: 3. The CDR3 region has the DNA TGTGCCAGCAGCTTAGGGGGACAGAGCTCCTACAATGAGCAGTTCTTC. It yields the protein CASSLGGQSSYNEQFF.

The chain joins TRBV2 to TRBJ2-3; a possible D gene is TRBD2 (6 bases). Germline lookup yields CDR1 SNHLY and CDR2 FYNNEI. Trimming removed 11 bases at V and 4 bases at J, with 19 bases between. The length of the CDR3 is 14 residues. As DNA, the CDR3 is TGTGCCGCCAAGGCCGGGGAGGAAGCAGATACGCAGTATTTT. Encoded protein: CAAKAGEEADTQYF. The full variable domain, its missing parts supplied by reference TRBV2 and TRBJ2-3, is EPEVTQTPSHQVTQMGQEVILRCVPISNHLYFYWYRQILGQKVEFLVSFYNNEISEKSEIFDDQFSVERPDGSNFTLKIRSTKLEDSAMYFCAAKAGEEADTQYFGPGTRLTVL.

This clonotype was recorded a few times. The chain joins TRBV6-1 to TRBJ2-7; 9 nucleotides match TRBD1. V dropped 7 bases and J dropped 3; count of bases not matched to a gene: 7. Germline V gene lookup returns CDR1 MNHNS and CDR2 SASEGT. The CDR3 runs to 14 residues. CDR3 amino acids: CASIAGTGYYEQYF. CDR3 coding DNA: TGTGCCAGCATCGCCGGGACAGGGTACTACGAGCAGTACTTC.

The sample holds a few counts of this clonotype. This chain connects TRBV20-1 to TRBJ2-3, with a weak D call TRBD2 (5 bases). CDR1 is DFQATT and CDR2 is SNEGSKA in the germline V gene (reference sequence). The CDR3 loop spans 13 amino acids. V shed 3 bases and J shed 6 bases, with 13 bases lying between them. As DNA, the CDR3 is TGCAGTGCTAGGCCTCCCCGGAGGGATACGCAGTATTTT. It codes for CSARPPRRDTQYF.

As DNA, the CDR3 is TGCGCCAGCAGTGATTGGGGACTAGCGGGGATTCATATGGGTCAGTTCTTC. Translated: CASSDWGLAGIHMGQFF. J is TRBJ2-1 and V is TRBV10-2; 13 bases line up with TRBD2. The CDR3 spans 17 residues. Germline V lookup: CDR1 WSHSY, CDR2 SAAADI. V was clipped by 3 bases and J by 13 bases; unmatched bases: 15.

This sequence joins TRBV19 and TRBJ2-1; 11 bases match TRBD1. Germline V CDR1 and CDR2: LNHDA, SQIVND (reference sequence). The trim removed 5 bases at V and 3 bases at J, leaving 6 bases unmatched. This CDR3 comprises 16 residues. CDR3: CASSAPGTGGYNEQFF. In DNA, the CDR3 is TGTGCCAGTAGTGCACCCGGGACAGGGGGCTACAATGAGCAGTTCTTC. Full variable domain (outside the CDR3, taken from reference TRBV19 and TRBJ2-1): DGGITQSPKYLFRKEGQNVTLSCEQNLNHDAMYWYRQDPGQGLRLIYYSQIVNDFQKGDIAEGYSVSREKKESFPLTVTSAQKNPTAFYLCASSAPGTGGYNEQFFGPGTRLTVL.